These T cell receptor beta chains were read from a single sample in a study of blood T cell repertoires in COVID-19. The table came from immunoSEQ multiplex PCR; TCRdb's copy has only in-frame clones and leaves some out. This repertoire shows 200,000 to 300,000 clones, 92% found once; its top ten account for around 0.83%. Input material: peripheral blood. Receptors originate from a young man with COVID-19, enrolled during active disease. The CDR3 runs from the conserved cysteine through the conserved F or W. D genes are given only for firm matches. Size is omitted from some rows. Given values are once, few, many or a class for expanded clones.

- TRBJ1-5 TRBV2 - CASSEGRRQFEFNQPQHF TGTGCCAGCAGTGAAGGGAGAAGGCAATTCGAGTTCAATCAGCCCCAGCATTTT
- TRBJ1-1 TRBV5-5 - CASSLGTANTEAFF TGTGCCAGCAGCTTGGGGACAGCGAACACTGAAGCTTTCTTT
- TRBJ1-5 TRBV7-9 - CASSSEGVYSNQPQHF TGTGCCAGCAGCTCCGAAGGGGTTTATAGCAATCAGCCCCAGCATTTT
- TRBJ2-7 TRBV19 - CASSIFRGEQYF TGTGCCAGTAGTATCTTCAGGGGCGAGCAGTACTTC
- TRBJ2-1 TRBV10-2 TRBD2 CASISSAGGFEQFF TGCGCCAGCATAAGCTCAGCGGGGGGCTTTGAGCAGTTCTTC
- TRBJ2-2 TRBV6-5 TRBD2 CASSYSRGGAAGELFF TGTGCCAGCAGTTACTCGCGCGGGGGGGCCGCCGGGGAGCTGTTTTTT
- TRBJ1-4 TRBV2 - CASREGAMGEKLFF TGTGCCAGCAGAGAAGGGGCAATGGGTGAAAAACTGTTTTTT
- TRBJ2-5 TRBV7-9 TRBD1 CASSPGTGDQETQYF TGTGCCAGCAGCCCCGGGACAGGGGACCAAGAGACCCAGTACTTC
once TRBJ1-2 TRBV10-3 TRBD1 CAISELPGQGGYGYTF TGTGCCATCAGTGAGTTACCGGGACAGGGGGGCTATGGCTACACCTTC
- TRBJ1-2 TRBV3-1/TRBV3-2 - CASSQNRALNYGYTF TGTGCCAGCAGTCAAAACAGGGCGCTTAACTATGGCTACACCTTC
- TRBJ2-3 TRBV7-2 TRBD1 CASSPWTGPDTQYF TGTGCCAGCAGCCCGTGGACAGGGCCAGATACGCAGTATTTT
- TRBJ2-1 TRBV11-2 TRBD2 CASSLVSGTSAYNEQFF TGTGCCAGCAGCTTAGTATCCGGGACTAGCGCCTACAATGAGCAGTTCTTC
- TRBJ1-1 TRBV7-6 - CASSRLGGSAEAFF TGTGCCAGCAGCCGCCTAGGTGGGTCGGCTGAAGCTTTCTTT
- TRBJ2-2 TRBV2 - CASNLTPAGELFF TGTGCCAGCAATCTAACCCCGGCCGGGGAGCTGTTTTTT
- TRBJ1-1 TRBV9 - CASSVAEGRTEAFF TGTGCCAGCAGCGTAGCGGAGGGGAGGACTGAAGCTTTCTTT
- TRBJ2-1 TRBV10-3 TRBD2 CAISESKKAGGSYNEQFF TGTGCCATCAGTGAGTCAAAGAAAGCGGGGGGCTCCTACAATGAGCAGTTCTTC
- TRBJ1-1 TRBV11-3 - CASSRYHTPSNTEAFF TGTGCCAGCAGCCGATACCACACGCCCTCGAACACTGAAGCTTTCTTT
once TRBJ2-5 TRBV6-1 TRBD2 CASSDSGGEETQYF TGTGCCAGCAGTGATAGCGGGGGGGAAGAGACCCAGTACTTC
- TRBJ1-4 TRBV6-5 - CASSGTAGWGEKLFF TGTGCCAGCAGCGGAACCGCAGGGTGGGGAGAAAAACTGTTTTTT
once TRBJ1-5 TRBV10-1 TRBD1 CASSDIETGVSNQPQHF TGCGCCAGCAGTGACATAGAGACAGGGGTAAGCAATCAGCCCCAGCATTTT
- TRBJ1-1 TRBV27 - CASSGHSIGTEAFF TGTGCCAGCAGCGGACATTCTATCGGCACTGAAGCTTTCTTT
- TRBJ1-4 TRBV9 - CASSVEAGAEKLFF TGTGCCAGCAGCGTAGAAGCAGGGGCTGAAAAACTGTTTTTT
- TRBJ1-1 TRBV19 - CATLVGPRGPTEAFF TGTGCCACCCTAGTTGGGCCGCGGGGACCCACTGAAGCTTTCTTT
- TRBJ1-3 TRBV30 TRBD1 CAQGAGGNTIYF TGTGCCCAGGGGGCTGGTGGAAACACCATATATTTT
- TRBJ2-5 TRBV19 TRBD2 CASSLTSGGASAETQYF TGTGCCAGTAGCCTAACTAGCGGGGGGGCCTCTGCAGAGACCCAGTACTTC